This T cell receptor beta chain is from a study of PD-L1 blockade in urothelial cancer. Overall study context: Analyzed time points were 3 weeks (second dose) and 6 weeks after therapy began.

Data came from immunoSEQ multiplex PCR; TCRdb stores just in-frame clones and leaves some out. The data show tens of thousands of clones, with around 85% seen just once and approximately 6.7% held by the top ten. Documented time point: pretreatment peripheral blood. The starting material was PBMCs, obtained around atezolizumab (anti-PD-L1) treatment. The sequence was collected from a middle-aged man with urothelial cancer.

The CDR3 spells CASREVGKGYTF. CDR3 nucleotide sequence: TGTGCCAGCAGGGAGGTAGGGAAGGGCTACACCTTC. The chain links TRBV28 to TRBJ1-2; D not certain. The CDR3 runs 12 residues. Between the trimmed V and J ends, which lost 6 bases and 8 bases, there was a span of 13 bases. Per germline, CDR1 MDHEN and CDR2 SYDVKM.